This note documents a single T cell receptor beta chain sequence. The ends lost 1 base at V and 3 bases at J; junction bases unmatched: 4. The CDR3 loop spans 15 amino acids. Germline V gene sequence: CDR1 MDHEN, CDR2 SYDVKM. Only in-frame clones appear in the TCRdb table, and some are missing; sequencing was by immunoSEQ multiplex PCR. This sample yields roughly 76,000 clones, of which about 89% are seen a single time; around 1% belongs to the top ten. The data stem from a study of blood T cell repertoires in COVID-19. This chain links TRBV28 with TRBJ2-7; 9 positions match TRBD1. This TCR came from a woman aged 45 to 65 with acute COVID-19. Sequencing used PBMCs or T cells enriched from blood (not recorded which). Written as DNA, the CDR3 is TGTGCCAGCAGTTTATCGTCGGGACAGGGCTACGAGCAGTACTTC. It yields the protein CASSLSSGQGYEQYF.